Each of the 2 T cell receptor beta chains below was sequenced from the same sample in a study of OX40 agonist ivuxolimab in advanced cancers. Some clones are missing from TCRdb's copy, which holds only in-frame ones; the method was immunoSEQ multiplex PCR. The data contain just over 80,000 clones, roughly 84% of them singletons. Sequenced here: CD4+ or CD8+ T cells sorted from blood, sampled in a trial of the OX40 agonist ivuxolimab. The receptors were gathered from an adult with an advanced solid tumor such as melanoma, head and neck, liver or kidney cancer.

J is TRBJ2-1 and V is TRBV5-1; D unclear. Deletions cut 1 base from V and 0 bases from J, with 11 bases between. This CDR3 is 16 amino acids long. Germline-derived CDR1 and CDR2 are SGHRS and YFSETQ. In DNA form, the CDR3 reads TGCGCCAGCAGCTTGACTGTGGGTAGCTCCTACAATGAGCAGTTCTTC. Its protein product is CASSLTVGSSYNEQFF.

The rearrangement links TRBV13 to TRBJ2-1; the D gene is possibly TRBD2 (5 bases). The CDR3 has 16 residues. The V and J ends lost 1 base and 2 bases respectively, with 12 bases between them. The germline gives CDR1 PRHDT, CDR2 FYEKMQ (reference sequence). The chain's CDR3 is CASSLVPGSPYNEQFF. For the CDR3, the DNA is TGTGCCAGCAGCTTAGTACCGGGGTCCCCCTACAATGAGCAGTTCTTC. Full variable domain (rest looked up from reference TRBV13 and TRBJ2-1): AAGVIQSPRHLIKEKRETATLKCYPIPRHDTVYWYQQGPGQDPQFLISFYEKMQSDKGSIPDRFSAQQFSDYHSELNMSSLELGDSALYFCASSLVPGSPYNEQFFGPGTRLTVL.